A single sample is the source of the 9 T cell receptor beta chains below, sequenced in a study of blood T cell repertoires in COVID-19. This table comes from immunoSEQ multiplex PCR, and its TCRdb copy is limited to in-frame clones, with some not included. Of 150,000 to 250,000 clones listed, about 93% were seen once; the top ten hold approximately 0.8%. Source material: peripheral blood. The receptors derive from a man aged 30 to 39 with COVID-19, enrolled during active disease.

The V call is TRBV6-5, the J call TRBJ1-5, with a tentative D call TRBD1 (6 bases). Germline V gene sequence: CDR1 MNHEY, CDR2 SVGAGI. V was trimmed by 5 bases and J by 0 bases, leaving 11 bases between them. The CDR3 length is 15 residues. Written as DNA, the CDR3 is TGTGCCAGCAGTAAAACAGGGATTAGCAATCAGCCCCAGCATTTT. It is translated as CASSKTGISNQPQHF.

V usage is TRBV5-1 and J usage is TRBJ2-1, with 8 bases lining up with TRBD1. The CDR3 runs 14 residues. The germline V gene has CDR1 SGHRS and CDR2 YFSETQ. Unmatched junction bases numbered 1, after V lost 2 bases and J lost 3 bases. The CDR3 coding sequence is TGCGCCAGCAGCTTTGGACAGGGCTACAATGAGCAGTTCTTC. Residues: CASSFGQGYNEQFF.

CDR3 nucleotide sequence: TGTGCCATAGCACAGGGGGCCTGGGGCACTGAAGCTTTCTTT. Its protein is CAIAQGAWGTEAFF. The chain employs TRBV6-5 and TRBJ1-1; 9 nucleotides match TRBD1. The CDR3 extends over 14 amino acids. Trimming at V came to 10 bases and at J to 4 bases, leaving 10 bases not matched to a gene. Looked up from germline, CDR1 is MNHEY and CDR2 is SVGAGI.

The chain employs TRBV4-1 and TRBJ1-4, with 7 nucleotides matching TRBD1. After removal of 0 bases from V and 6 bases from J, the junction contained 7 bases not matched to a gene. The germline V gene has CDR1 MGHRA and CDR2 YSYEKL. This CDR3 comprises 16 residues. The CDR3 loop reads CASSQDAGGLDEKLFF. Here the CDR3 DNA reads TGCGCCAGCAGCCAAGACGCAGGGGGATTAGATGAAAAACTGTTTTTT.

The genes are TRBV6-1 and TRBJ2-2; D gene uncertain. Germline lookup yields CDR1 MNHNS and CDR2 SASEGT. CDR3 size: 15 residues. V lost 6 bases, J lost 0 bases, and 11 bases lay in between. CDR3 DNA sequence: TGTGCCAGCAGCGAAATTAGAGCGAACACCGGGGAGCTGTTTTTT. It translates to CASSEIRANTGELFF.

The V and J genes are TRBV6-2 or TRBV6-3 and TRBJ2-1; D may be TRBD1 (6 bases). The CDR3 is 14 residues long. CDR1 is MNHEY, CDR2 SVGEGT, per germline. Trimming pared 4 bases from V and 2 bases from J, leaving 9 bases between. DNA for the CDR3: TGTGCCAGCAGTTTGCAGGGGACCTACAATGAGCAGTTCTTC. Protein: CASSLQGTYNEQFF.

The V gene is TRBV3-1 (or the pseudogene TRBV3-2), the J gene TRBJ1-6; 7 bases are shared with TRBD1. The CDR3 contains 16 residues. Germline V gene lookup returns CDR1 LGHDT and CDR2 YNNKEL (reference sequence). V shed 0 bases and J 10 bases; nucleotides not matched to a gene: 9. In DNA, the CDR3 is TGTGCCAGCAGCCAAGACAACAGGGGTGGAAACTCACCCCTCCACTTT. Translation: CASSQDNRGGNSPLHF.

The rearrangement links TRBV5-1 to TRBJ1-1; 10 positions match TRBD1. Unmatched junction bases numbered 16, after V lost 7 bases and J lost 7 bases. The CDR3 has 16 residues. Germline V gene sequence: CDR1 SGHRS, CDR2 YFSETQ. CDR3 DNA sequence: TGCGCCAGCCGCCGGGGACAGGGGATTCCCGTAGGTGAAGCTTTCTTT. Protein: CASRRGQGIPVGEAFF.

The genes are TRBV30 and TRBJ1-5; D is possibly TRBD1 (6 bases). With 3 bases removed from V and 0 bases from J, the gap between germline ends came to 12 bases. The CDR3 is 15 residues long. Germline V lookup: CDR1 GTSNPN, CDR2 SVGIG (reference sequence). In DNA form, the CDR3 reads TGTGCCTGGAGCAGGGGAAGCGATAGCAATCAGCCCCAGCATTTT. It translates to CAWSRGSDSNQPQHF.